These T cell receptor beta chains were read from a single sample in a study of Ad26.COV2.S vaccination and SARS-CoV-2 variants. Generated by immunoSEQ multiplex PCR, the TCRdb table keeps only in-frame clones and is missing some. Of fewer than 400,000 clones listed, 88% are singletons. The source was peripheral blood, collected in a trial of Ad26.COV2.S vaccine versus placebo. The receptors were sampled from a person between 18 and 59 years old who received the Ad26.COV2.S COVID-19 vaccine or a placebo. CDR3s include the opening cysteine and the closing phenylalanine or tryptophan. Fields, in order: D gene, clone size, J gene, V gene, CDR3 DNA, CDR3 protein. The D gene is left open where the match is weak. Not every row has a clone size; where given, it reads once, few, many or a size class.

>.|.|TRBJ2-7|TRBV9
TGTGCCAGCAGCGAGGGAGAGGGGGAGGGTGTCGAGCAGTACTTC
CASSEGEGEGVEQYF
>.|.|TRBJ2-1|TRBV28
TGTGCCAGCAGTTTATACAAGGGCTTTTACAATGAGCAGTTCTTC
CASSLYKGFYNEQFF
>TRBD2|few|TRBJ2-2|TRBV5-1
TGCGCCAGCAGGAGGAGGAGCGGGGGGCCCGAGCTGTTTTTT
CASRRRSGGPELFF
>.|.|TRBJ2-3|TRBV14
TGTGCCAGCAGCCTCCGACTCCTCACAGATACGCAGTATTTT
CASSLRLLTDTQYF
>.|.|TRBJ2-2|TRBV5-4
TGTGCCAGCAGCCAGCCCGAGTCCCACACCGGGGAGCTGTTTTTT
CASSQPESHTGELFF
>.|.|TRBJ1-1|TRBV6-2/TRBV6-3
TGTGCCAGCAGTTCCTGGACCCTAGGGGCTTTCTTT
CASSSWTLGAFF
>.|.|TRBJ1-3|TRBV6-5
TGTGCCAGCAGTTACAAGGCAGGGCCTGGAAACACCATATATTTT
CASSYKAGPGNTIYF
>TRBD1|.|TRBJ1-2|TRBV29-1
TGCAGCGTAGCCAGGGACAGGGAGAACTATGGCTACACCTTC
CSVARDRENYGYTF
>TRBD1|.|TRBJ1-1|TRBV6-1
TGTGCCAGCAGTGGATTTTTCTTGACAGGGGCCACTGAAGCTTTCTTT
CASSGFFLTGATEAFF
>TRBD1|.|TRBJ2-2|TRBV5-6
TGTGCCAGCAGCAACCGGGACAGGGCTTCGGGGGAGCTGTTTTTT
CASSNRDRASGELFF
>TRBD1|once|TRBJ2-1|TRBV4-3
TGCGCCAGCAGCCAGGACAGGGCCCCCACTTACAATGAGCAGTTCTTC
CASSQDRAPTYNEQFF
>.|.|TRBJ1-4|TRBV27
TGTGCCAGCAGTTTCGGGAGAAATGAAAAACTGTTTTTT
CASSFGRNEKLFF
>TRBD1|.|TRBJ1-5|TRBV6-6
TGTGCCAGCAGAACCACAGGGGTCAGCCCCCAGCATTTT
CASRTTGVSPQHF
>.|.|TRBJ2-4|TRBV2
TGTGCCAGCAGTGAAGCGCTGTCCCCGGGGGACATTCAGTACTTC
CASSEALSPGDIQYF
>TRBD2|.|TRBJ2-7|TRBV15
TGTGCCACCAGCACCGTTGGACTAGTGGGGTTCTACGAGCAGTACTTC
CATSTVGLVGFYEQYF
>.|.|TRBJ1-1|TRBV21-1
TGTGCCAGCAGCAAAATGGGGTTTCGGAACACTGAAGCTTTCTTT
CASSKMGFRNTEAFF
>TRBD1|.|TRBJ2-7|TRBV18
TGTGCCAGCTCGACAGGGGACTCCTACGAGCAGTACTTC
CASSTGDSYEQYF
>TRBD2|many|TRBJ2-3|TRBV4-2
TGTGCCAGCAGCCGGGTAGCGGGGGGCGGAGATACGCAGTATTTT
CASSRVAGGGDTQYF
>.|.|TRBJ2-7|TRBV4-1
TGCGCCAGCAGCCAAGAGGTCATGGGGAACCGGCCCTACGAGCAGTACTTC
CASSQEVMGNRPYEQYF
>TRBD1|.|TRBJ1-2|TRBV6-6
TGTGCCAGCAGTTACGGGACAGGGAACTATGGCTACACCTTC
CASSYGTGNYGYTF
>.|.|TRBJ1-6|TRBV2
TGTGCCAGCGCTACAGGGAGCTCCTATAATTCACCCCTCCACTTT
CASATGSSYNSPLHF
>TRBD1|.|TRBJ2-7|TRBV5-1
TGCGCCAGCAGCCCTTTTGGACAGGGGGTGTACGAGCAGTACTTC
CASSPFGQGVYEQYF
>.|.|TRBJ1-1|TRBV9
TGTGCCAGCAGCGAGGGGGGGACTGAAGCTTTCTTT
CASSEGGTEAFF
>.|.|TRBJ1-1|TRBV6-5
TGTGCCAGCAGGGTGGGGGTCATGGCGAGCACTGAAGCTTTCTTT
CASRVGVMASTEAFF
>.|.|TRBJ2-1|TRBV4-1
TGCGCCAGCAGCCAAGGGTATGCGACTCTCAATGAGCAGTTCTTC
CASSQGYATLNEQFF
>.|.|TRBJ1-4|TRBV7-2
TGTGCCAGCAGCTTAGGGGAGGGGGGAGGAAATGAAAAACTGTTTTTT
CASSLGEGGGNEKLFF
>TRBD1|once|TRBJ1-2|TRBV27
TGTGCCAGCAGGAACGCCGGGACAGGGGGCCATGGCTACACCTTC
CASRNAGTGGHGYTF
>.|.|TRBJ1-2|TRBV27
TGTGCCAGCAGTTCATTCCGGGACACGGACTATGGCTACACCTTC
CASSSFRDTDYGYTF
>.|.|TRBJ1-2|TRBV25-1
TGTGCCAGCAGTGGAATCCCGAGCATCTATGGCTACACCTTC
CASSGIPSIYGYTF
>.|.|TRBJ2-5|TRBV6-5
TGTGCCAGCAGTAGAGACCAAGAGACCCAGTACTTC
CASSRDQETQYF
>.|.|TRBJ1-1|TRBV5-5
TGTGCCAGCAGCTTGCAGGGTCTCCCTGAAGCTTTCTTT
CASSLQGLPEAFF
>.|.|TRBJ2-3|TRBV2
TGTGCCAGCAGTCCGAAAACAGGGGGGGGACCAACAGATACGCAGTATTTT
CASSPKTGGGPTDTQYF
>.|.|TRBJ2-7|TRBV11-2
TGTGCCAGCAGCCACGACAGCTACGAGCAGTACTTC
CASSHDSYEQYF
>TRBD2|.|TRBJ2-1|TRBV4-1
TGCGCCAGCAGCCAACCGTCTAGCGGGGGGAATGAGCAGTTCTTC
CASSQPSSGGNEQFF
>.|.|TRBJ2-5|TRBV9
TGTGCCAGCAGGGGGAACCAAGAGACCCAGTACTTC
CASRGNQETQYF
>.|.|TRBJ1-1|TRBV11-3
TGTGCCAGCAGCTTATTAGGGACACCCGGGACACAAAACACTGAAGCTTTCTTT
CASSLLGTPGTQNTEAFF
>.|.|TRBJ2-2|TRBV7-9
TGTGCCAGCAGCTTAGCGGACACGTATTCCAGGGAGCTGTTTTTT
CASSLADTYSRELFF
>TRBD1|.|TRBJ1-1|TRBV6-5
TGTGCCAGCAGTTACTCGGGACAGGGGATTGGTGCTTTCTTT
CASSYSGQGIGAFF
>.|.|TRBJ2-1|TRBV4-1
TGCGCCAGCAGCCAAGGTTGGCGACCGGCGGGCGATGAGCAGTTCTTC
CASSQGWRPAGDEQFF
>.|.|TRBJ2-1|TRBV11-2
TGTGCCAGCAGCTTAGGGCGTTGGCAGTTCTTC
CASSLGRWQFF
>.|.|TRBJ1-2|TRBV30
TGTGCCTGGAGTCGTGGCGCTGAGGGGGGCTACACCTTC
CAWSRGAEGGYTF
>.|.|TRBJ2-3|TRBV5-1
TGCGCCAGCAGCTTGGAAGGAATGGGCACAGATACGCAGTATTTT
CASSLEGMGTDTQYF